These 14 T cell receptor beta chains were all obtained from the same sample, sequenced in a study of blood T cell repertoires in COVID-19. Assay: immunoSEQ multiplex PCR; the TCRdb copy retains only in-frame clones and omits some. The sample yields around 370,000 clones, over 70% seen once. The sequenced sample consisted of peripheral blood. Receptors originate from a woman in her forties or fifties with COVID-19, enrolled during active disease.

V usage is TRBV30 and J usage is TRBJ1-5; D ambiguous. The CDR3 contains 14 residues. V was shortened by 0 bases and J by 7 bases, with 13 bases between the two germline ends. Per germline, CDR1 GTSNPN and CDR2 SVGIG (reference sequence). The CDR3 here is CAWSVQGGYQPQHF. In DNA, the CDR3 is TGTGCCTGGAGTGTACAAGGAGGGTACCAGCCCCAGCATTTT. Using reference TRBV30 and TRBJ1-5 for the parts outside the CDR3, the full variable domain is SQTIHQWPATLVQPVGSPLSLECTVEGTSNPNLYWYRQAAGRGLQLLFYSVGIGQISSEVPQNLSASRPQDRQFILSSKKLLLSDSGFYLCAWSVQGGYQPQHFGDGTRLSIL.

This rearrangement joins TRBV19 to TRBJ1-2, with D maybe TRBD1 (6 bases). The CDR3 has 13 amino acids. Trimming shortened V by 6 bases and J by 0 bases, and 8 bases separated the two germline ends. Germline-derived CDR1 and CDR2 are LNHDA and SQIVND (reference sequence). The CDR3 is CASRGQSNYGYTF. CDR3 sequence (DNA): TGTGCCAGTAGAGGACAGTCTAACTATGGCTACACCTTC.

This chain uses TRBV19 with TRBJ2-3; 9 nucleotides agree with TRBD1. Trimming removed 6 bases from V and 10 bases from J; junction bases left unmatched: 5. CDR1 is LNHDA, CDR2 SQIVND, per germline (reference sequence). This CDR3 is built from 12 residues. DNA of the CDR3: TGTGCCAGTAGCCATAACAGGGGGCCGCAGTATTTT. Translating it yields CASSHNRGPQYF.

To note about this clone: The sample holds other DNA sequences that translate to the same CDR3. The V gene is TRBV30, the J gene TRBJ2-1, with 11 bases aligning to TRBD2. CDR3 length equals 12 residues. The germline CDR1 and CDR2 sequences are GTSNPN and SVGIG (reference sequence). Trimming removed 2 bases from V and 12 bases from J; junction bases left unmatched: 3. In DNA, the CDR3 is TGTGCCTGGAGTTCCCTAGCGGGAGGGCAGTTCTTC. It specifies CAWSSLAGGQFF.

This chain uses TRBV21-1 with TRBJ2-7; the tabulated D call, TRBD2, remains unverified against the DNA. TRBV21-1 is tagged as a pseudogene. The CDR3 consists of 15 residues. CDR3 sequence: CASSVLAGGRDEQYF. CDR3 nucleotides: TGTGCCAGCAGCGTACTAGCGGGAGGTCGCGACGAGCAGTACTTC.

J is TRBJ1-5 and V is TRBV7-9, with no clear D. Looked up from germline, CDR1 is SEHNR and CDR2 is FQNEAQ (reference sequence). This CDR3 has 13 residues. Trimming shortened V by 2 bases and J by 4 bases, and 6 bases separated the two germline ends. This CDR3 reads CASSLQNNQPQHF. CDR3 bases: TGTGCCAGCAGCTTACAGAATAATCAGCCCCAGCATTTT.

The genes are TRBV6-5 and TRBJ2-3; D remains unclear. Germline CDR1 and CDR2: MNHEY and SVGAGI. The CDR3 covers 13 residues. V was cut by 2 bases and J by 2 bases, with 5 bases left in between. In DNA form, the CDR3 reads TGTGCCAGCAGTTACCAACACACAGATACGCAGTATTTT. Amino acids: CASSYQHTDTQYF.

This clone was seen only a few times. The chain links TRBV7-9 to TRBJ1-3; 10 positions match TRBD1. Losses at the gene ends were 5 bases for V and 2 bases for J; bases not matched to a gene: 6. Germline V gene lookup returns CDR1 SEHNR and CDR2 FQNEAQ (reference sequence). This CDR3 contains 16 residues. The CDR3 DNA sequence: TGTGCCAGCAGCCAGATCGGGACAGGGGCTGGAAACACCATATATTTT. It is translated as CASSQIGTGAGNTIYF.

The chain recombines TRBV24-1 with TRBJ2-6; a weak D match, TRBD1 (6 bases). There are 16 residues in the CDR3. V lost 3 bases and J lost 0, with 8 bases in between. The germline gives CDR1 KGHDR, CDR2 SFDVKD. CDR3 loop: CATSDQDSSGANVLTF. DNA for the CDR3: TGTGCCACCAGTGATCAGGACAGCTCTGGGGCCAACGTCCTGACTTTC.

The chain recombines TRBV19 with TRBJ2-4; D might be TRBD2 (5 bases). Trimming left V 5 bases short and J 2 bases short, with 13 bases between. The V gene's germline CDR1 is LNHDA and CDR2 SQIVND (reference sequence). This CDR3 region has 15 residues. The CDR3 reads CASSYVPGTKNIQYF. CDR3 bases: TGTGCCAGTAGTTACGTGCCGGGAACCAAAAACATTCAGTACTTC.

The rearrangement links TRBV18 to TRBJ1-2; 7 nucleotides agree with TRBD1. V lost 0 bases, J lost 5 bases, and 0 bases stayed unmatched. The CDR3 extends over 13 amino acids. Germline V CDR1 and CDR2: KGHSH, LQKENI. The CDR3 nucleotides are TGTGCCAGCTCACCACCGACAGGGTATGGCTACACCTTC. Protein product: CASSPPTGYGYTF.

V usage is TRBV15 and J usage is TRBJ2-7, with 11 nucleotides matching TRBD2. The CDR3 is 16 amino acids. Trimming cost V 0 bases and J 2 bases; bases outside gene matches: 3. Germline values: CDR1 LNHNV, CDR2 YYDKDF (reference sequence). The CDR3 spells CATSRERLAGTYEQYF. DNA for the CDR3: TGTGCCACCAGCAGAGAGAGACTAGCGGGAACCTACGAGCAGTACTTC.

This chain joins TRBV4-3 and TRBJ2-1; 7 bases line up with TRBD2. Germline loops: CDR1 LGHNA, CDR2 YSLEER. CDR3 length: 16 residues. With V trimmed by 4 bases and J by 6 bases, 12 bases remained unmatched. The CDR3 DNA reads as TGCGCCAGCAGCCCCCTCCCAGCGGGAACTTTCAATGAGCAGTTCTTC. Translating gives CASSPLPAGTFNEQFF.

The chain uses TRBV7-2 and TRBJ1-1; possible D gene TRBD1, 5 bases. The CDR3 runs 16 residues. Germline V gene data show CDR1 as SGHTA and CDR2 as FQGNSA. Trimming took 2 bases from V and 0 from J, leaving 13 bases between them. CDR3 region: CASSLIAGGMNTEAFF. The CDR3 coding sequence is TGTGCCAGCAGCTTAATAGCCGGGGGAATGAACACTGAAGCTTTCTTT.